This T cell receptor (beta chain) was profiled in a study of T cells in Graves' hyperthyroidism and ophthalmopathy. Study conclusions and caveats: Expanded thyroid clonotypes (above 0.001) were mostly also found in blood.

There were TCR beta CDR3 regions amplified from RNA transcripts. In the first-round RT-PCR of the TCR CDR3, the HTBI primer set was used. TCRdb reprocessed the multiplex PCR reads via MiXCR and lists one record per CDR3 protein. The sample lists 650,000 to 800,000 distinct CDR3 sequences; just under 45% were seen once. This clonotype has more than one count but fewer than ten. The antigen remains undetermined. In germline, CDR1 is DFQATT, CDR2 SNEGSKA (reference sequence). Trimming removed 6 bases from V and 4 bases from J; junction bases left unmatched: 11. The CDR3 is made up of 14 amino acids. The chain is built from TRBV20-1 and TRBJ2-7, with 8 bases that match TRBD2. Sequencing was performed on peripheral blood or thyroid tissue (not recorded which). The sequence came from an adult man with Graves' disease, either hyperthyroidism or ophthalmopathy (not recorded which). The DNA for the CDR3 is TGCAGTGCCAACTGGAATAGCGGGACGTACGAGCAGTACTTC. This translates into CSANWNSGTYEQYF.